The source of this T cell receptor beta chain is a study of blood T cell repertoires in COVID-19. Produced via immunoSEQ multiplex PCR; TCRdb's table is partial and in-frame only. The table shows over 250,000 clones, with about 85% occurring only once. CDR1 and CDR2 from the germline V gene are MNHNS and SASEGT. The CDR3 loop spans 15 amino acids. Germline trimming cut 3 bases from V and 5 bases from J; bases unmatched to any gene: 7. This clone was found once. The sample consisted of peripheral blood. The chain employs TRBV6-1 and TRBJ2-3, with TRBD2 matching over 8 bases. The source is a human donor in a cohort sampled during active COVID-19. The CDR3 DNA is TGTGCCAGCAGTGAGGACGGGACTAGAATAGATACGCAGTATTTT. Residues: CASSEDGTRIDTQYF.